The clone carrying this T cell receptor beta chain has a handful of counts. The sample comes from a study of early T cells in non-severe SARS-CoV-2 infection. The V and J ends lost 2 bases and 4 bases respectively, with 20 bases between them. Germline V gene sequence: CDR1 LGHNT, CDR2 FRNRAP. This CDR3 contains 17 residues. Individual cDNA molecules received unique molecular identifiers during library preparation. TCRdb passed the 5' RACE reads through MiXCR, listing each CDR3 protein once. The sample comprises 40,000 to 60,000 distinct CDR3 sequences, around 10% of which are singletons, and roughly 8.3% rests with the top ten.

The chain has TRBV12-5 and TRBJ1-1; a possible D gene is TRBD1 (6 bases). This TCR came from an adult who was a healthcare worker with PCR-confirmed SARS-CoV-2 infection or an uninfected control (not recorded which). The sample taken for sequencing was whole blood. The CDR3, as DNA: TGTGCTAGTGGTTTGACAGGGATTAATAGAGTCGGCACTGAAGCTTTCTTT. As protein: CASGLTGINRVGTEAFF. The whole variable domain, remainder taken from reference TRBV12-5 and TRBJ1-1, is DARVTQTPRHKVTEMGQEVTMRCQPILGHNTVFWYRQTMMQGLELLAYFRNRAPLDDSGMPKDRFSAEMPDATLATLKIQPSEPRDSAVYFCASGLTGINRVGTEAFFGQGTRLTVV.